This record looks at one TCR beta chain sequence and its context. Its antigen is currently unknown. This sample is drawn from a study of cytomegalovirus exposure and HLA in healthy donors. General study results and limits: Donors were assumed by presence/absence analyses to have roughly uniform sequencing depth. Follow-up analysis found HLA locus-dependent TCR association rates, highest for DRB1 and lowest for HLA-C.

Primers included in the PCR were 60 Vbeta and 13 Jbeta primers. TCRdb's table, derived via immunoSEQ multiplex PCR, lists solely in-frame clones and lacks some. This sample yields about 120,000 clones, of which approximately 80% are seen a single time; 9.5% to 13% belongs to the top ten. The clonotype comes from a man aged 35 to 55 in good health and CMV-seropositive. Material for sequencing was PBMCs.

The CDR3 nucleotides read TGTGCCAGCAGGAAGACTAGCGGGGGAACCCAGTACTTC. It yields the protein CASRKTSGGTQYF. The chain is built from TRBV5-6 and TRBJ2-5; 12 bases match TRBD2. CDR3 size: 13 residues. The germline CDR1 and CDR2 sequences are SGHDT and YYEEEE. V was pared by 5 bases and J by 8 bases, with 4 bases of the junction left unmatched.